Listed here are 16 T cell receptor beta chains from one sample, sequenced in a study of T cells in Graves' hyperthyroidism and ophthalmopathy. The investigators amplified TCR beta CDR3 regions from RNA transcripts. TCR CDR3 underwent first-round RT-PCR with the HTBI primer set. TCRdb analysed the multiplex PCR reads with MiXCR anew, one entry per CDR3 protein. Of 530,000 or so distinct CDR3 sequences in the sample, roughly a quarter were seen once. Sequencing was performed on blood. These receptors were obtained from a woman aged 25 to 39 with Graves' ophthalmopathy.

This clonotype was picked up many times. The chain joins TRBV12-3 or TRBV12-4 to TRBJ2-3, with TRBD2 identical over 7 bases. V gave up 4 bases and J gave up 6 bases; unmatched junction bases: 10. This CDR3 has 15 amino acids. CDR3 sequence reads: CASSSRGAGSDTQYF. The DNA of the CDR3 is TGTGCCAGCAGTTCGAGGGGAGCGGGGTCTGATACGCAGTATTTT.

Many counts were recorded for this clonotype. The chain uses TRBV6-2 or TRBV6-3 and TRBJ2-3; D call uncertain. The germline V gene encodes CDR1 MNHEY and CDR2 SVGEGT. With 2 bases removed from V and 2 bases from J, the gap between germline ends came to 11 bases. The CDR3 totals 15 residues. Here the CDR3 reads CASSYGPFDTDTQYF. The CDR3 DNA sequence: TGTGCCAGCAGTTACGGTCCCTTTGACACAGATACGCAGTATTTT.

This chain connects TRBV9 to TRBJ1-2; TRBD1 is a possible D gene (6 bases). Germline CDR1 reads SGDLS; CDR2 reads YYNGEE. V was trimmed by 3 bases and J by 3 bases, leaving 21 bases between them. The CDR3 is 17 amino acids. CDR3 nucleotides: TGTGCCAGCAGCGCCCCGGACAGTTATTACCTTGACTATGGCTACACCTTC. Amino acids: CASSAPDSYYLDYGYTF.

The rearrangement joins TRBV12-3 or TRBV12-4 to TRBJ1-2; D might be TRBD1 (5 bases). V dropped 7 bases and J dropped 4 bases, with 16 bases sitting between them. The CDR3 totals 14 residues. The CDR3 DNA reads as TGTGCCAGCAACGCCTTAGGGGTGTCCTATGGCTACACCTTC. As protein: CASNALGVSYGYTF.

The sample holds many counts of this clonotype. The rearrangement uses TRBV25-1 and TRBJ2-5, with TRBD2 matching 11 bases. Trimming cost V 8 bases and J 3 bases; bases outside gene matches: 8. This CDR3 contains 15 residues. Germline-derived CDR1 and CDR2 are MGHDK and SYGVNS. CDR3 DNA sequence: TGTGCCAGCCAAAAACCGGGACTAGCGGAAGAGACCCAGTACTTC. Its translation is CASQKPGLAEETQYF. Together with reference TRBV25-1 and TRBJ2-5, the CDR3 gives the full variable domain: EADIYQTPRYLVIGTGKKITLECSQTMGHDKMYWYQQDPGMELHLIHYSYGVNSTEKGDLSSESTVSRIRTEHFPLTLESARPSHTSQYLCASQKPGLAEETQYFGPGTRLLVL.

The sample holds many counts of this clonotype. The CDR3 loop reads CASSQAIADSYEQYF. The CDR3 DNA reads as TGCGCCAGCAGCCAAGCTATCGCGGACTCCTACGAGCAGTACTTC. The chain carries TRBV4-1 and TRBJ2-7; D unresolved. Germline values: CDR1 MGHRA, CDR2 YSYEKL. The CDR3 length is 15 residues. The V and J ends lost 1 base and 0 bases respectively, with 10 bases between them.

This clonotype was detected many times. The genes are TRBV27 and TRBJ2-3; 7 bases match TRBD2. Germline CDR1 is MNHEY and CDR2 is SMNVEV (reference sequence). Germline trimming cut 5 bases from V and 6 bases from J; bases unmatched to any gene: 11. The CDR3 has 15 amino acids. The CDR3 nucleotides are TGTGCCAGCAGTCCTAGCGGCGGGCCGTTGGATACGCAGTATTTT. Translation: CASSPSGGPLDTQYF.

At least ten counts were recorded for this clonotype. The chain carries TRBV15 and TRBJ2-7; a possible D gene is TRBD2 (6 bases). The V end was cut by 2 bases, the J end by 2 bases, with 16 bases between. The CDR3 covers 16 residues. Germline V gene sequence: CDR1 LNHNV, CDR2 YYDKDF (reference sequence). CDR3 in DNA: TGTGCCACCAGCAGACCCACCGGTGGCGGGACCTACGAGCAGTACTTC. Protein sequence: CATSRPTGGGTYEQYF. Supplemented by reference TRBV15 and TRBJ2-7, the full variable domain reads DAMVIQNPRYQVTQFGKPVTLSCSQTLNHNVMYWYQQKSSQAPKLLFHYYDKDFNNEADTPDNFQSRRPNTSFCFLDIRSPGLGDTAMYLCATSRPTGGGTYEQYFGPGTRLTVT.

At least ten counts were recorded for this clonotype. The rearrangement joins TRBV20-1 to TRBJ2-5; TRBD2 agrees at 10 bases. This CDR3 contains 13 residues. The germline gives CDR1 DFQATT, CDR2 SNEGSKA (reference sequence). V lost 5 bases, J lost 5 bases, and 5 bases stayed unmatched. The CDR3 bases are TGCAGTGCTTTAGCGGGGGGCCGGGAGACCCAGTACTTC. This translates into CSALAGGRETQYF.

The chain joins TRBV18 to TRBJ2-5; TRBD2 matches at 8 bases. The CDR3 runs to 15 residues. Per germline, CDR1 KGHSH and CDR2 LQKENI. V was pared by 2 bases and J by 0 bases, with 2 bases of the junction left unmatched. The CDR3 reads CASSPTRGDQETQYF. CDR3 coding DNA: TGTGCCAGCTCACCAACGCGGGGGGACCAAGAGACCCAGTACTTC.

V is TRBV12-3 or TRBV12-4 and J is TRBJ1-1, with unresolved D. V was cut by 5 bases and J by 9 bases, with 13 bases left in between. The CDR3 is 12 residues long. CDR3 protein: CASSGNSMKAFF. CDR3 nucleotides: TGTGCCAGCAGTGGGAATTCGATGAAAGCTTTCTTT.

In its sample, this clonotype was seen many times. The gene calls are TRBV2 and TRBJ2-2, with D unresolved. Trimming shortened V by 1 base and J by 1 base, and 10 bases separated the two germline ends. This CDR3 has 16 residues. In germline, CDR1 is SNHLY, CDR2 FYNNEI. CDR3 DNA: TGTGCCAGCAGTGAAGAGAAGGCTTTGAACACCGGGGAGCTGTTTTTT. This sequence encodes CASSEEKALNTGELFF.

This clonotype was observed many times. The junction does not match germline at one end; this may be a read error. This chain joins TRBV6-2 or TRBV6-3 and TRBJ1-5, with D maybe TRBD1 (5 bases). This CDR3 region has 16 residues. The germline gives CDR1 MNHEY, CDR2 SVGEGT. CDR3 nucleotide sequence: TGTGCCGGCAGTTACCGGATAGGGACTAGCAATCAGCCCCAGCATTTT. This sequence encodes CAGSYRIGTSNQPQHF.

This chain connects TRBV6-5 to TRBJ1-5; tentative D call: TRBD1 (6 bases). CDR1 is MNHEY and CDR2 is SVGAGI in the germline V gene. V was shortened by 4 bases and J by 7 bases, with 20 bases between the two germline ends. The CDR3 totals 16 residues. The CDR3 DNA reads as TGTGCCAGCAGTTTGAACCAGGGGAGTGGGAGCCAGCCCCAGCATTTT. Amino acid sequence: CASSLNQGSGSQPQHF.

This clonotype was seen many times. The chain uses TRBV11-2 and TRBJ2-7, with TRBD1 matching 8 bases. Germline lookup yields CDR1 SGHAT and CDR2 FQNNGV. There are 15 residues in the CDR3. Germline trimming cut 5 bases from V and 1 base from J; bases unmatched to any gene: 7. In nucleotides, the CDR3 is TGTGCCAGCAGCAAAGGGACAGGAGGTTCCTACGAGCAGTACTTC. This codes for CASSKGTGGSYEQYF. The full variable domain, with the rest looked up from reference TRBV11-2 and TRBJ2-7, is EAGVAQSPRYKIIEKRQSVAFWCNPISGHATLYWYQQILGQGPKLLIQFQNNGVVDDSQLPKDRFSAERLKGVDSTLKIQPAKLEDSAVYLCASSKGTGGSYEQYFGPGTRLTVT.

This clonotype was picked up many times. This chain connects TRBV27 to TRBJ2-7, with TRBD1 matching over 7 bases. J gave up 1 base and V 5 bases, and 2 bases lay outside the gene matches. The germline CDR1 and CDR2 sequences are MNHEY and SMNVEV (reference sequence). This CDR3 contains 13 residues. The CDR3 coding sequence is TGTGCCAGCAGTGAGACAGGGTCCTACGAGCAGTACTTC. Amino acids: CASSETGSYEQYF.